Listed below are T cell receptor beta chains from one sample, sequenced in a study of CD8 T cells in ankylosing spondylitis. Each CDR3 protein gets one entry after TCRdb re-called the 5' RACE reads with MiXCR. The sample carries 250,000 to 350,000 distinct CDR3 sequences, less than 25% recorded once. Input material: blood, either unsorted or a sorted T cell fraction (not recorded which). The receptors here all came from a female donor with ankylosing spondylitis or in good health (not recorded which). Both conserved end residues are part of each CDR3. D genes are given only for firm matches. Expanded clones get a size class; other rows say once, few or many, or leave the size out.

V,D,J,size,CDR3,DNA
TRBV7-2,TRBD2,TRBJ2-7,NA,CASSFSSGYEQYF,TGTGCCAGCAGCTTTTCTAGCGGGTACGAGCAGTACTTC
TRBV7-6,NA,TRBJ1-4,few,CASRLGQRPNEKLFF,TGTGCCAGCAGACTAGGACAGAGACCGAATGAAAAACTGTTTTTT
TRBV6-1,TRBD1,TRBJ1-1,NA,CASSRDRGTEAFF,TGTGCCAGCAGCCGGGACAGGGGGACTGAAGCTTTCTTT
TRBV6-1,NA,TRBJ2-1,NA,CASSGLLIFNEQFF,TGTGCCAGCAGTGGACTTCTGATCTTCAATGAGCAGTTCTTC
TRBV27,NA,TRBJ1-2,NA,CASSLSRQTYGYTF,TGTGCCAGCAGTTTATCGCGGCAGACCTATGGCTACACCTTC
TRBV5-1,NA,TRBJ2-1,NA,CASSSLADNEQIF,TGCGCCAGCAGCTCATTAGCGGACAATGAGCAGATCTTC
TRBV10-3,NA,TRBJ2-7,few,CAISESAGRLPYEQYF,TGTGCCATCAGTGAGTCGGCAGGGAGGCTTCCCTACGAGCAGTACTTC
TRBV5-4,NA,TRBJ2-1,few,CASSASGTSYEQFF,TGTGCCAGCAGCGCCTCCGGAACTAGCTATGAGCAGTTCTTC
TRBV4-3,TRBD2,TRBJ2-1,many,CASSLGLAGHIEQFF,TGCGCCAGCAGCCTGGGACTAGCGGGACACATTGAGCAGTTCTTC
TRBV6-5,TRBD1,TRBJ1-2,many,CASSYSGTGGGYGYTF,TGTGCCAGCAGTTACTCGGGGACAGGGGGCGGCTATGGCTACACCTTC
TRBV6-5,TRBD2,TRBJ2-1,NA,CASSYRGESYNEQFF,TGTGCCAGCAGTTACCGGGGGGAGAGCTACAATGAGCAGTTCTTC
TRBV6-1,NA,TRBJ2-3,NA,CASSSRARSADTQYF,TGTGCCAGCTCCTCCAGGGCGCGTTCCGCAGATACGCAGTATTTT
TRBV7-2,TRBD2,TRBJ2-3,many,CASSLSGRTDTQYF,TGTGCCAGCAGCCTTAGCGGGAGGACAGATACGCAGTATTTT
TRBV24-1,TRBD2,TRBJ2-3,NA,CATSDSPGLATDTQYF,TGTGCCACCAGTGATTCGCCGGGACTAGCAACAGATACGCAGTATTTT
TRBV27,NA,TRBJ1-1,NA,CASSLGFDRTGEAFF,TGTGCCAGCAGTTTAGGGTTCGACAGGACTGGTGAAGCTTTCTTT
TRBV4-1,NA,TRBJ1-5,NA,CASSQDAGVSNQPQHF,TGCGCCAGCAGCCAAGATGCAGGGGTTAGCAATCAGCCCCAGCATTTT
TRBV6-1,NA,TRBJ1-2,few,CATYDDQTNYGYTF,TGTGCCACCTATGACGATCAAACTAACTATGGCTACACCTTC
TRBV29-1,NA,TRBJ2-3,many,CSVVSDTQYF,TGCAGCGTAGTATCGGATACGCAGTATTTT
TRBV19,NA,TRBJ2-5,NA,CASSIDRVRTQYF,TGTGCCAGTAGTATAGACAGGGTCCGGACCCAGTACTTC
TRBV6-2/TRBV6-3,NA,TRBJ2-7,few,CASSYSLVPISYEQYF,TGTGCCAGCAGTTACTCGCTAGTCCCAATCTCCTACGAGCAGTACTTC
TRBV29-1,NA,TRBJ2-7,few,CSVEFAYEQYF,TGCAGCGTTGAGTTTGCCTACGAGCAGTACTTC
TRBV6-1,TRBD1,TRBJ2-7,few,CASRGGQGSSEQYF,TGTGCCAGCAGGGGGGGACAGGGCTCTTCCGAGCAGTACTTC